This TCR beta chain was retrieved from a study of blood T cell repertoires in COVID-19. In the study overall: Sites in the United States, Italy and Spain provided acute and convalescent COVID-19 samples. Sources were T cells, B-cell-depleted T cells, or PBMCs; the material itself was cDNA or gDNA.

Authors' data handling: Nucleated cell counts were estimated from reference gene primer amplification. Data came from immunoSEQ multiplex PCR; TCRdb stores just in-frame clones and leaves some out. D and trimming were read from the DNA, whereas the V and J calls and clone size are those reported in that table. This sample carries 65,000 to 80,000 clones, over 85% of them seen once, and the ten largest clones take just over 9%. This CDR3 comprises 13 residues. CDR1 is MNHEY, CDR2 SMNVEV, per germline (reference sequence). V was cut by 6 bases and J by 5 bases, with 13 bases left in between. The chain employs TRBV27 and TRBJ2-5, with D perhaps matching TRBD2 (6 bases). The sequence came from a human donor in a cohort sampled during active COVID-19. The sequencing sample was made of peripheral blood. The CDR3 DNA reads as TGTGCCAGCAGGTACACAGGAGGGGAGACCCAGTACTTC. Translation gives CASRYTGGETQYF.